The clone carrying this T cell receptor (beta chain) was picked up a small number of times. Its specificity is unknown. Genomic DNA, the template, was used for profiling of the TCR beta VDJ and CDR3. TCRdb redid the calling of the reads with MiXCR, one entry per CDR3 protein. The sample lists 150,000 to 170,000 distinct CDR3 sequences; around half were seen once. Flow cytometry had shown expanded CD8+CD57+ cells in the patients chosen for sequencing. The data are from a study of CD8+CD57+ T cells in acquired aplastic anemia. Across the whole study: Isolated CD4+ and CD8+ cells, once sorted, yielded DNA averaging 3.2 ug. The study's findings and limits: Significance was not reached for CD8+ Simpson's diversity between patients and controls. It was found that about 31 CD8+ CDR3 sequences were shared between patients and controls.

The CDR3 covers 11 residues. CDR1 is SQVTM, CDR2 ANQGSEA, per germline. Trimming cost V 5 bases and J 8 bases, with 12 bases left between them. V usage is TRBV29-1 and J usage is TRBJ1-2; perhaps TRBD1 as D (5 bases). The TCR comes from a human donor with aplastic anemia. Specimen: sorted CD4+, CD8+, or CD8+CD57+ T cells (not recorded which) from PBMCs. CDR3 sequence reads: CSVPGLDGYTF. The CDR3, as DNA: TGCAGCGTTCCGGGACTGGACGGCTACACCTTC.